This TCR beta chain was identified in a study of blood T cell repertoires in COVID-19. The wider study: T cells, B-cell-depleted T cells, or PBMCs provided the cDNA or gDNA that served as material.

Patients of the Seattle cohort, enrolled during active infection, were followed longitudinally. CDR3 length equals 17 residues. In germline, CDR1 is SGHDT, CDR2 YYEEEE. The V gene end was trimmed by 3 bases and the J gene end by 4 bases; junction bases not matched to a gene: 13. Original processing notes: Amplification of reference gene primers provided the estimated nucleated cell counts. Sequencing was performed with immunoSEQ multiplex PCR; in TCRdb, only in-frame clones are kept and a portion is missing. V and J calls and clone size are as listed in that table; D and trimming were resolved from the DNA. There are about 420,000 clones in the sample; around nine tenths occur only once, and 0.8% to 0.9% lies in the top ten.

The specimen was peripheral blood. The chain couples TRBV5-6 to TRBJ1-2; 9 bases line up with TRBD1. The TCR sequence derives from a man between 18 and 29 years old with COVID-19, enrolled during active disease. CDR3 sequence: CASSSYLDRGWIYGYTF. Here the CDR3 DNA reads TGTGCCAGCAGCTCATACCTCGACAGGGGGTGGATCTATGGCTACACCTTC.